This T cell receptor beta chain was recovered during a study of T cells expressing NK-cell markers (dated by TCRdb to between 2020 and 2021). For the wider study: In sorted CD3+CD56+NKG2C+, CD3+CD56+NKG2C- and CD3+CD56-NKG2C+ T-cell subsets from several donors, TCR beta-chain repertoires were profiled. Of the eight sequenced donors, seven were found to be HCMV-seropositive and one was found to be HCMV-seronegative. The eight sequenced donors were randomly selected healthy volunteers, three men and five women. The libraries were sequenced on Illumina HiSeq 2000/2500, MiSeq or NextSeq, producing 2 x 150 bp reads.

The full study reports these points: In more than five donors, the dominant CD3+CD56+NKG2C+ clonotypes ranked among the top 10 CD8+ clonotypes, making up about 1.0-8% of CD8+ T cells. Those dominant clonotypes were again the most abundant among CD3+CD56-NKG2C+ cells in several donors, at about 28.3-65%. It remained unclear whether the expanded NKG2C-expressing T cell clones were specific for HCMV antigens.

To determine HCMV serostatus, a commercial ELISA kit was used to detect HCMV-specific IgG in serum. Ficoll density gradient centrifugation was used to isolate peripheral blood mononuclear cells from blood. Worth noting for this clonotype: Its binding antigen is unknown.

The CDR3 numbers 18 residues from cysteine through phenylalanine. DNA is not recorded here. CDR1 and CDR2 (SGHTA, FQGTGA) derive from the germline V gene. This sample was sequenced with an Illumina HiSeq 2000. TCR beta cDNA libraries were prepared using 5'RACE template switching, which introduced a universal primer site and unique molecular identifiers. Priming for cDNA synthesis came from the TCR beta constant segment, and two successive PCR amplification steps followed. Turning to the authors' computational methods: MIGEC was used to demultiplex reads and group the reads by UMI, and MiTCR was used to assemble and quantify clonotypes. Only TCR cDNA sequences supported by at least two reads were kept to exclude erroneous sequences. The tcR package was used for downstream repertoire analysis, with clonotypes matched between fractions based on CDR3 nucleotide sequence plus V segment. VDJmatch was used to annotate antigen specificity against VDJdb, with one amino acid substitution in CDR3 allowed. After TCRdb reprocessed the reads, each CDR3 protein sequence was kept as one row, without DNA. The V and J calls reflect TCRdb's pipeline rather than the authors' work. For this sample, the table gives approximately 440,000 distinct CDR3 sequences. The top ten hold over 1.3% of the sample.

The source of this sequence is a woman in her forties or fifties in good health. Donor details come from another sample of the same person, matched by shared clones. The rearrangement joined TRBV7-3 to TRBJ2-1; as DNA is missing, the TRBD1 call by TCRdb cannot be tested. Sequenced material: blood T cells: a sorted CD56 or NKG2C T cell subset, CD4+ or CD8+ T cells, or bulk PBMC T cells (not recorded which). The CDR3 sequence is CASSLKDRRLSSYNEQFF. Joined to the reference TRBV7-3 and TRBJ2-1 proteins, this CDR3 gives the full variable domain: GAGVSQTPSNKVTEKGKYVELRCDPISGHTALYWYRQSLGQGPEFLIYFQGTGAADDSGLPNDRFFAVRPEGSVSTLKIQRTERGDSAVYLCASSLKDRRLSSYNEQFFGPGTRLTVL.